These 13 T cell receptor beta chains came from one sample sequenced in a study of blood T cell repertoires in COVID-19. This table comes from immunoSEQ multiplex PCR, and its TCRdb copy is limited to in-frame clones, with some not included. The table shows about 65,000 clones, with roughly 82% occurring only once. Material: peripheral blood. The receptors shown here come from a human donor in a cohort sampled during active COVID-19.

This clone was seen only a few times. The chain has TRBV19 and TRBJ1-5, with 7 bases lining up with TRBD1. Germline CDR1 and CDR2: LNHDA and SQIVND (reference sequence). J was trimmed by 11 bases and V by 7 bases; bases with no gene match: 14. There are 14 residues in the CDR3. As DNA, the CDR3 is TGTGCCAGTAAGACTAGGACAGGCCCCTGGGCCCAGCATTTT. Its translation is CASKTRTGPWAQHF.

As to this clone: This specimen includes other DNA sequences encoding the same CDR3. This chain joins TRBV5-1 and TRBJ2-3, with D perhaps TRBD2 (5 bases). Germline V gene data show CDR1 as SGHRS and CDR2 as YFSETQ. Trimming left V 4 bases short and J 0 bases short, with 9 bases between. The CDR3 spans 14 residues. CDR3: CASSGGDSTDTQYF. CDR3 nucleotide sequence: TGCGCCAGCAGCGGAGGAGATAGCACAGATACGCAGTATTTT.

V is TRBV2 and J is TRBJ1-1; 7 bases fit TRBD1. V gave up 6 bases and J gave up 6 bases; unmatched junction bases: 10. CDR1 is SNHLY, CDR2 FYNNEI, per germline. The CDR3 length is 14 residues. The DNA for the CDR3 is TGTGCCAGCAGGGCGGAGACAGGGTGGGCTGAAGCTTTCTTT. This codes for CASRAETGWAEAFF. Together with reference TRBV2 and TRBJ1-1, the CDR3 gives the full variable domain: EPEVTQTPSHQVTQMGQEVILRCVPISNHLYFYWYRQILGQKVEFLVSFYNNEISEKSEIFDDQFSVERPDGSNFTLKIRSTKLEDSAMYFCASRAETGWAEAFFGQGTRLTVV.

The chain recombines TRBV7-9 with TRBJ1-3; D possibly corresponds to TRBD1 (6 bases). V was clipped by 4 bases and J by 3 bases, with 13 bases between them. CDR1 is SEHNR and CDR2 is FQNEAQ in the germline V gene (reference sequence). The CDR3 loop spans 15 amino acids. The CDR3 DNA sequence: TGTGCCAGCAGCTGGCTACAGGGTCTTGGAAACACCATATATTTT. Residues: CASSWLQGLGNTIYF.

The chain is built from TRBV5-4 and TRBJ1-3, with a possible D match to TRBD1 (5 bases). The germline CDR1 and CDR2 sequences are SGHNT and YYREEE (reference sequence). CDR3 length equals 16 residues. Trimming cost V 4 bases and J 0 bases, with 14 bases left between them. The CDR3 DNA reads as TGTGCCAGCAGCACCGGCGGGGCCTTCTCTGGAAACACCATATATTTT. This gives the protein CASSTGGAFSGNTIYF.

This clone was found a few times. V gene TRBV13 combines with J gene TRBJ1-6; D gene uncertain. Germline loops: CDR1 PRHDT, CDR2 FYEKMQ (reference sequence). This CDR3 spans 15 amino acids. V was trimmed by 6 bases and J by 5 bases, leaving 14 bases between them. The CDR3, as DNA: TGTGCCAGCAGGGAAGGAGATACCAATAATTCACCCCTCCACTTT. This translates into CASREGDTNNSPLHF. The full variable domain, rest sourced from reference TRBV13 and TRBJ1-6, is AAGVIQSPRHLIKEKRETATLKCYPIPRHDTVYWYQQGPGQDPQFLISFYEKMQSDKGSIPDRFSAQQFSDYHSELNMSSLELGDSALYFCASREGDTNNSPLHFGNGTRLTVT.

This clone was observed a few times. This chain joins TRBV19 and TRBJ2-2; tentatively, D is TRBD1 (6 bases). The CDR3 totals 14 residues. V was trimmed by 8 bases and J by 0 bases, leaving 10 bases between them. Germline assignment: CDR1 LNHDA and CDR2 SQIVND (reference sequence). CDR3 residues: CASLRGSNTGELFF. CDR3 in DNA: TGTGCCAGTCTCAGGGGCTCGAACACCGGGGAGCTGTTTTTT.

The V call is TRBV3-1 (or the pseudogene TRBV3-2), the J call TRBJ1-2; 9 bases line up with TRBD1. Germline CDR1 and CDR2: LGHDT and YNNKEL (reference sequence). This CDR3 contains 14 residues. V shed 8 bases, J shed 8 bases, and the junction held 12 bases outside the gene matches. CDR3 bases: TGTGCCAGCTCCGTCGGACAGGGGAGGCGGGGCTACACCTTC. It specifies CASSVGQGRRGYTF.

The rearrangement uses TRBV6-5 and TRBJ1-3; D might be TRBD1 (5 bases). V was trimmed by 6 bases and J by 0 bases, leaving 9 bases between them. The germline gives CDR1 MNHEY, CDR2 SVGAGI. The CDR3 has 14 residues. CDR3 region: CASRDISSGNTIYF. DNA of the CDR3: TGTGCCAGCAGGGACATCTCCTCTGGAAACACCATATATTTT.

The CDR3 is CASSGTGLPLSGYTF. Written as DNA, the CDR3 is TGTGCCAGCAGCGGGACAGGGTTGCCTTTAAGTGGCTACACCTTC. The J gene is TRBJ1-2, the V gene TRBV9, with TRBD1 matching over 8 bases. CDR1 SGDLS and CDR2 YYNGEE come from the germline V gene. J gave up 7 bases and V 3 bases, and 11 bases lay outside the gene matches. The CDR3 has 15 amino acids.

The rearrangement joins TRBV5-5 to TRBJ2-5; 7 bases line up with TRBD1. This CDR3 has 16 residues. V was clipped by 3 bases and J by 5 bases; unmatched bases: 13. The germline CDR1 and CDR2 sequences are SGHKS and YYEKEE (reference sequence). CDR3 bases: TGTGCCAGCAGCTCGTCTGGACAGGTGATATGGGAGACCCAGTACTTC. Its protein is CASSSSGQVIWETQYF.

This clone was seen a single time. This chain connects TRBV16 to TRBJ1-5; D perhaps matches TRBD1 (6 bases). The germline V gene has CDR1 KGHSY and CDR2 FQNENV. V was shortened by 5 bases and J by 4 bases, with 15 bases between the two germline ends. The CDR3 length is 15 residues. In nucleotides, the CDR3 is TGTGCCAGCAGCTCCTACGGGACACGAAATCAGCCCCAGCATTTT. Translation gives CASSSYGTRNQPQHF. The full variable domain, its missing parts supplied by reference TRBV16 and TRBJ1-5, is GEEVAQTPKHLVRGEGQKAKLYCAPIKGHSYVFWYQQVLKNEFKFLISFQNENVFDETGMPKERFSAKCLPNSPCSLEIQATKLEDSAVYFCASSSYGTRNQPQHFGDGTRLSIL.

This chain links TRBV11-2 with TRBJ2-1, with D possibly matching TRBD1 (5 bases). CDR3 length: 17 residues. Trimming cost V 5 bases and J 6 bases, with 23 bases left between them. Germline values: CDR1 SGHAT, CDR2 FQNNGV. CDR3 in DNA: TGTGCCAGCAGCCAAACTGGGGCGACACCCGGTGCCAATGAGCAGTTCTTC. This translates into CASSQTGATPGANEQFF. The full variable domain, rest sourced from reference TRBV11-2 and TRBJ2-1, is EAGVAQSPRYKIIEKRQSVAFWCNPISGHATLYWYQQILGQGPKLLIQFQNNGVVDDSQLPKDRFSAERLKGVDSTLKIQPAKLEDSAVYLCASSQTGATPGANEQFFGPGTRLTVL.